This T cell receptor (beta chain) originates from a study of post-analysis software for immune sequencing data. Study-wide context: Relapsing-remitting, secondary progressive and progressive-relapsing multiple sclerosis courses were included. Broader study findings: Comparison of patients with controls showed five TRBV segments more frequent in patients, TRBV5-6, TRBV5-1 and TRBV20-1 among them. Versus controls, multiple sclerosis patients showed significantly lower diversity (normalized Chao1).

Presence of unique molecular identifiers characterized the TCR beta cDNA libraries. TCRdb independently ran MiXCR on the PCR reads; one entry per CDR3 protein. The sample carries 800,000 to 950,000 distinct CDR3 sequences, 53% recorded once. With respect to this clonotype: The antigen is undetermined.

The V gene's germline CDR1 is SQVTM and CDR2 ANQGSEA. The CDR3 consists of 15 residues. Unmatched junction bases numbered 10, after V lost 7 bases and J lost 0 bases. The clonotype was recovered from a girl aged 5-17 years with multiple sclerosis. The sequenced sample consisted of blood. The chain employs TRBV29-1 and TRBJ1-1; 8 bases line up with TRBD1. This CDR3 reads CSDRTGPVMNTEAFF. The DNA of the CDR3 is TGCAGCGATCGGACAGGGCCTGTTATGAACACTGAAGCTTTCTTT.